This T cell receptor (beta chain) derives from a study of T-cell reconstitution after alpha-beta-depleted transplantation in children. A remark on this clonotype: Its antigen is undetermined.

General study results and limits: Where some patients showed high TCRbeta diversity at day 60, it came from recipient T cells and thymic progenitors that had survived. T-cell numbers and diversity, one year after transplant, stemmed largely from T cells that were newly produced. As was reported, about two months after transplant, alpha-beta T cells came from several hundred expanded graft clones.

Preparation of the TCRbeta library used unique molecular identifiers. TCRdb re-called the PCR reads through MiXCR, storing one row per CDR3 protein. The data contain hundreds of thousands of distinct CDR3 sequences, under 20% of them singletons. This sample comprised PBMCs, mostly from graft donor cells, obtained 360 days after TCRalphabeta/CD19-depleted stem cell transplant. The sequence was collected from a male patient under 10 years old who had a stem cell transplant for acute lymphoblastic leukemia, so the T cells may come from the graft donor.

As DNA, the CDR3 is TGTGCCATCACCCAGAATCGACTAGCGGTGAAGAACGAGCAGTACTTC. Residues: CAITQNRLAVKNEQYF. The rearrangement links TRBV10-3 to TRBJ2-7, with 9 nucleotides matching TRBD2. The CDR3 has 16 amino acids. CDR1 and CDR2 (germline): ENHRY, SYGVKD. J lost 5 bases, V lost 7 bases, and 15 bases had no gene match.